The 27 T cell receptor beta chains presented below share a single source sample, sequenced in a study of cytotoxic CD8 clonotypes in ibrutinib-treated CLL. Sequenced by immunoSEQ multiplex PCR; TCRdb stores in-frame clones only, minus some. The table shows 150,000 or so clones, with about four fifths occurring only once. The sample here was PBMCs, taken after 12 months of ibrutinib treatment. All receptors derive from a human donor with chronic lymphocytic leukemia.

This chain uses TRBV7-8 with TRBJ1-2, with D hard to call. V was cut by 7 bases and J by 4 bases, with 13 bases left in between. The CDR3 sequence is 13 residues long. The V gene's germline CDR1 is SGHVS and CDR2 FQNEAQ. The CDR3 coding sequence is TGTGCCAGCACCCCTCTGGGGTTCTATGGCTACACCTTC. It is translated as CASTPLGFYGYTF. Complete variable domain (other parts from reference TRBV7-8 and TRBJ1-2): GAGVSQSPRYKVAKRGQDVALRCDPISGHVSLFWYQQALGQGPEFLTYFQNEAQLDKSGLPSDRFFAERPEGSVSTLKIQRTQQEDSAVYLCASTPLGFYGYTFGSGTRLTVV.

The CDR3 DNA sequence: TGTGCCAGCAGCCGACTAGCGGGAGCCTACAATGAGCAGTTCTTC. This translates into CASSRLAGAYNEQFF. V and J are TRBV13 and TRBJ2-1; 12 positions agree with TRBD2. With V trimmed by 5 bases and J by 2 bases, 1 base remained unmatched. CDR1 is PRHDT, CDR2 FYEKMQ, per germline (reference sequence). This CDR3 is built from 15 residues. Variable domain in full (rest from reference TRBV13 and TRBJ2-1): AAGVIQSPRHLIKEKRETATLKCYPIPRHDTVYWYQQGPGQDPQFLISFYEKMQSDKGSIPDRFSAQQFSDYHSELNMSSLELGDSALYFCASSRLAGAYNEQFFGPGTRLTVL.

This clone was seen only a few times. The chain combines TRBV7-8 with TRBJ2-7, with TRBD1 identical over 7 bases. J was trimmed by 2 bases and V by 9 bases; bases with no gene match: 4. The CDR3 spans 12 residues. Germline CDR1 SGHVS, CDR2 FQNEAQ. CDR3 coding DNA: TGTGCCAGTGGACAGGTTACCTACGAGCAGTACTTC. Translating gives CASGQVTYEQYF.

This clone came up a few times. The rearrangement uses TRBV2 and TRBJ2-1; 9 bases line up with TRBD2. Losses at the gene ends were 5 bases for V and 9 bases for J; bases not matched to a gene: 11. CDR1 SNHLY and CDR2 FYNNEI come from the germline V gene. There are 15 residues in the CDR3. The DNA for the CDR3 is TGTGCCAGCAGTCTCTTGCGGGAGGGCCGGGGTGAGCAGTTCTTC. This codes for CASSLLREGRGEQFF.

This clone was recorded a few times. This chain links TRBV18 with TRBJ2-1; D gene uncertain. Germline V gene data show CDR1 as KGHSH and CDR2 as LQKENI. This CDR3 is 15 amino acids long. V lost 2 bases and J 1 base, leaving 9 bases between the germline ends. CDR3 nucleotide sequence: TGTGCCAGCTCACCAGTTCTTCAGTCCTACAATGAGCAGTTCTTC. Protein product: CASSPVLQSYNEQFF.

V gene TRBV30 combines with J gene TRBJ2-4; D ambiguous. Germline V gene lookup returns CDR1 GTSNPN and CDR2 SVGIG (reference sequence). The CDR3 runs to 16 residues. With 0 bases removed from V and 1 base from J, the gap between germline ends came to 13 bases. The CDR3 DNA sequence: TGTGCCTGGAGTGTACGAGACCCAGCGGCCAAAAACATTCAGTACTTC. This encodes CAWSVRDPAAKNIQYF.

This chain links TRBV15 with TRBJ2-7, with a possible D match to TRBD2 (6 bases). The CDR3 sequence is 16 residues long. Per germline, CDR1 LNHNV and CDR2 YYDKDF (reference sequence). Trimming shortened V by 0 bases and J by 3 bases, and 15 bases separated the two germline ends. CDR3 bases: TGTGCCACCAGCAGAGATTGGAGGGAAGGAGTCTACGAGCAGTACTTC. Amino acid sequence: CATSRDWREGVYEQYF.

CDR3 nucleotides: TGTGCCAGCACCAACAGGGGGCAGACTGAAGCTTTCTTT. It translates to CASTNRGQTEAFF. The chain couples TRBV21-1 to TRBJ1-1; TRBD1 was called by the table and not checked on the DNA. TRBV21-1 is given as a pseudogene. The CDR3 has 13 amino acids.

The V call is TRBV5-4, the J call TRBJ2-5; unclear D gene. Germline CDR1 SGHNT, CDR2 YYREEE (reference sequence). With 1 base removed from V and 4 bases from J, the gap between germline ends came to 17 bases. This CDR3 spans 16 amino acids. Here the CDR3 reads CASSLIVEPTIETQYF. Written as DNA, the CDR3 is TGTGCCAGCAGCTTGATTGTGGAACCCACCATAGAGACCCAGTACTTC.

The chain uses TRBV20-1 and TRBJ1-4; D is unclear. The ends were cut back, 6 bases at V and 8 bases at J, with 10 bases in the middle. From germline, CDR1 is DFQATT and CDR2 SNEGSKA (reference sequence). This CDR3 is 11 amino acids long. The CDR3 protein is CSAYPGEKLFF. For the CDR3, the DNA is TGCAGTGCCTACCCGGGGGAAAAACTGTTTTTT.

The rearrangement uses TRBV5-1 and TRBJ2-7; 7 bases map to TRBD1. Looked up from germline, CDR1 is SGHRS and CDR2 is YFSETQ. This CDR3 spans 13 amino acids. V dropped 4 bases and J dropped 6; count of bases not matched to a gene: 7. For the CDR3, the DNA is TGCGCCAGCAGCAGGGGGCGCTTAAGCGAGCAGTACTTC. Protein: CASSRGRLSEQYF.

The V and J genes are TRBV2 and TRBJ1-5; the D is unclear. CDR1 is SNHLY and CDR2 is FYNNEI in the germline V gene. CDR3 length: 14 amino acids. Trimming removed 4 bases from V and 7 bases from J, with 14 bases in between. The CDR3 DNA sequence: TGTGCCAGCAGTGTTAGGGAGGGCGGCCAGCCCCAGCATTTT. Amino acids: CASSVREGGQPQHF.

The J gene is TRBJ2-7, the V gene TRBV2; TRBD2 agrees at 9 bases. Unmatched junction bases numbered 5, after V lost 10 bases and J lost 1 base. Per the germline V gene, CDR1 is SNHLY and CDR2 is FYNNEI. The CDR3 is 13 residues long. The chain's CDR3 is CATSSGRSYEQYF. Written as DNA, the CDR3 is TGTGCCACAAGTAGCGGGAGATCCTACGAGCAGTACTTC.

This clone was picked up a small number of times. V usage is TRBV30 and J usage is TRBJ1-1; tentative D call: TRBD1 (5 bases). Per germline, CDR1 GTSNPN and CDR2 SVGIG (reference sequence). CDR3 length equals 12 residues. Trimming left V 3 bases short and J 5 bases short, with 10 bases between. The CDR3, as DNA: TGTGCCTGGAGGGCAGGGCGGACTGAAGCTTTCTTT. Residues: CAWRAGRTEAFF.

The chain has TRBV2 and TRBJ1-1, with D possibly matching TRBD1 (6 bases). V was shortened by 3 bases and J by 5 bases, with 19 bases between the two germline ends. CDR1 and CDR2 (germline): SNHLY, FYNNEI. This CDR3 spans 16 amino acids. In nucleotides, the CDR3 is TGTGCCAGCAGTGACGGGCCGGGACAAGGTGGGACTGAAGCTTTCTTT. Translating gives CASSDGPGQGGTEAFF.

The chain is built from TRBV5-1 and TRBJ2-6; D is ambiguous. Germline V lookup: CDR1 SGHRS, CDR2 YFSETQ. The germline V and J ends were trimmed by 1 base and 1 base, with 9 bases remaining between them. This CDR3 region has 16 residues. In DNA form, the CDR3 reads TGCGCCAGCAGCTTGAGGCCGACTTCTGGGGCCAACGTCCTGACTTTC. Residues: CASSLRPTSGANVLTF.

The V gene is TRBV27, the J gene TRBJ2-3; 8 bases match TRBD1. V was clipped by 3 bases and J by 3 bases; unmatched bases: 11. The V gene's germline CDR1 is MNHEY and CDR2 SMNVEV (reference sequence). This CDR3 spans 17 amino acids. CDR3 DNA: TGTGCCAGCAGTTTGGGGGCCCGGACAGGGTGGACAGATACGCAGTATTTT. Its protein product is CASSLGARTGWTDTQYF.

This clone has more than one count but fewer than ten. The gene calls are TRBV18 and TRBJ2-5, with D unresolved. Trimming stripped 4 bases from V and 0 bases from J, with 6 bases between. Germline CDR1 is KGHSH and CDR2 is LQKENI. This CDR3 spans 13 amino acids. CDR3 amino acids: CASSLGHQETQYF. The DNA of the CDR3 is TGTGCCAGCTCACTAGGGCACCAAGAGACCCAGTACTTC.

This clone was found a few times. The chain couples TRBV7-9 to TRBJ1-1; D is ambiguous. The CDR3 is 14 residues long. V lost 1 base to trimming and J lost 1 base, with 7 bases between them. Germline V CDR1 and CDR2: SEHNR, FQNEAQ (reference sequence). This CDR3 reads CASSLVLGNTEAFF. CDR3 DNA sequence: TGTGCCAGCAGCTTAGTGTTAGGGAACACTGAAGCTTTCTTT. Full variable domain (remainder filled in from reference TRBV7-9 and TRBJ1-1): DTGVSQNPRHKITKRGQNVTFRCDPISEHNRLYWYRQTLGQGPEFLTYFQNEAQLEKSRLLSDRFSAERPKGSFSTLEIQRTEQGDSAMYLCASSLVLGNTEAFFGQGTRLTVV.

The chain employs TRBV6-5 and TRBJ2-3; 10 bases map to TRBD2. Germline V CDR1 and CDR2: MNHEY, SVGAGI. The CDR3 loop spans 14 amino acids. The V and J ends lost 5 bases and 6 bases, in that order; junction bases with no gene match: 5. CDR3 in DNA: TGTGCCAGCAGTGTACTAGCGGGAAGGGATACGCAGTATTTT. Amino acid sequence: CASSVLAGRDTQYF.

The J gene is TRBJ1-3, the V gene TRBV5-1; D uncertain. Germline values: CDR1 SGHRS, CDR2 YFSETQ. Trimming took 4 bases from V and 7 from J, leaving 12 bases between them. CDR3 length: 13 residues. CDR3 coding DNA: TGCGCCAGCAGCCCGGAAAAGCCGAACACCATATATTTT. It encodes CASSPEKPNTIYF.

The CDR3 loop is CASSLRGTFGQPQHF. CDR3 nucleotides: TGCGCCAGCAGCTTGAGGGGGACGTTTGGTCAGCCCCAGCATTTT. J is TRBJ1-5 and V is TRBV5-1; D may be TRBD1 (6 bases). Trimming removed 1 base at V and 6 bases at J, with 14 bases between. The CDR3 runs 15 residues. The germline V gene has CDR1 SGHRS and CDR2 YFSETQ.

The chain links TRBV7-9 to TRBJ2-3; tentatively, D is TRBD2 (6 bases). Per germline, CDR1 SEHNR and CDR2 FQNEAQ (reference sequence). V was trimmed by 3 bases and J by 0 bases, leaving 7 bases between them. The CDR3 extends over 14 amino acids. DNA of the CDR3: TGTGCCAGCAGCTTCGCGGGGAGCACAGATACGCAGTATTTT. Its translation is CASSFAGSTDTQYF.

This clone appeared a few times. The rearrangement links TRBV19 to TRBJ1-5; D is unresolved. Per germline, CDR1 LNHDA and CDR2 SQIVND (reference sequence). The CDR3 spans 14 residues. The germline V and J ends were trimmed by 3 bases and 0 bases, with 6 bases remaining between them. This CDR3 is CASSIGISNQPQHF. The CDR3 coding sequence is TGTGCCAGTAGTATTGGGATTAGCAATCAGCCCCAGCATTTT. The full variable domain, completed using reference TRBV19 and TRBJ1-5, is DGGITQSPKYLFRKEGQNVTLSCEQNLNHDAMYWYRQDPGQGLRLIYYSQIVNDFQKGDIAEGYSVSREKKESFPLTVTSAQKNPTAFYLCASSIGISNQPQHFGDGTRLSIL.

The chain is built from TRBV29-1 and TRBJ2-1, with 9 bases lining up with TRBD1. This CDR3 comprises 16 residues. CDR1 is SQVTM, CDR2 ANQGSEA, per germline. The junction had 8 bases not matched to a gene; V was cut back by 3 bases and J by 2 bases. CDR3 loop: CSVEGGQGRTYNEQFF. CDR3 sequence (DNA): TGCAGCGTTGAGGGAGGACAGGGGAGAACCTACAATGAGCAGTTCTTC.

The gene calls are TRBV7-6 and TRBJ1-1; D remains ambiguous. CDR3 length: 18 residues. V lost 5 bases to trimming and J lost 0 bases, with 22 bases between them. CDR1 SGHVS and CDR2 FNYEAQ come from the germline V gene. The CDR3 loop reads CASSRKEVPTEMNTEAFF. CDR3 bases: TGTGCCAGCAGCCGGAAGGAGGTCCCCACCGAGATGAACACTGAAGCTTTCTTT.

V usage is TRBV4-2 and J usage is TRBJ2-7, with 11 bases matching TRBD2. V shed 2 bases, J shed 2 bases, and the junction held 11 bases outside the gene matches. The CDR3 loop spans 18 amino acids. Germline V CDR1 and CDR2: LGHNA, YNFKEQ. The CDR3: CASSQPTPGTSGTYEQYF. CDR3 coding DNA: TGTGCCAGCAGCCAACCAACTCCCGGGACTAGCGGTACCTACGAGCAGTACTTC.